This T cell receptor (beta chain) was recovered during a study of identical twins. A note on this clonotype: The antigen remains undetermined.

MiXCR was run by TCRdb on the 5' RACE reads, yielding one entry per CDR3 protein. Among about 530,000 distinct CDR3 sequences listed, roughly 15% were seen once. The CDR3 totals 16 residues. The junction had 10 bases not matched to a gene; V was cut back by 4 bases and J by 7 bases. Germline V gene lookup returns CDR1 SNHLY and CDR2 FYNNEI. Study-level results: Zero-insertion analyses could be partly confounded by invariant MAIT and iNKT cells. Twins' surplus sharing was weaker for beta out-of-frame sequences.

This sample was shared with a second study, whose subject was yellow fever vaccine responses in identical twins.

The chain links TRBV2 to TRBJ2-1; 10 nucleotides align to TRBD2. The material sequenced was CD4+ T cells sorted from blood. The receptor's source is a woman younger than 35 in good health. The CDR3 loop reads CASSGEASGSWNEQFF. The CDR3 coding sequence is TGTGCCAGCAGTGGAGAGGCTAGCGGGAGTTGGAATGAGCAGTTCTTC.